The 4 T cell receptor beta chains reported below all come from one sample, sequenced in a study of cytomegalovirus exposure and HLA in healthy donors. Profiling relied on immunoSEQ multiplex PCR, and the TCRdb table lists in-frame clones only, not all of them. In the table there are 150,000 to 200,000 clones, about nine tenths of which are singletons. Sequencing input: PBMCs. Receptors originate from a young man in good health and CMV-seropositive.

The chain combines TRBV2 with TRBJ1-2; D call uncertain. Germline V CDR1 and CDR2: SNHLY, FYNNEI. This CDR3 contains 14 residues. V lost 0 bases and J 5 bases, leaving 10 bases between the germline ends. CDR3 nucleotides: TGTGCCAGCAGTGAAGCGCTCGTACAGTATGGCTACACCTTC. Protein: CASSEALVQYGYTF. Full variable domain (remainder filled in from reference TRBV2 and TRBJ1-2): EPEVTQTPSHQVTQMGQEVILRCVPISNHLYFYWYRQILGQKVEFLVSFYNNEISEKSEIFDDQFSVERPDGSNFTLKIRSTKLEDSAMYFCASSEALVQYGYTFGSGTRLTVV.

V is TRBV19 and J is TRBJ1-5; 10 nucleotides line up with TRBD1. Germline trimming cut 3 bases from V and 5 bases from J; bases unmatched to any gene: 1. Germline V CDR1 and CDR2: LNHDA, SQIVND (reference sequence). This CDR3 has 14 residues. CDR3 region: CASSMDRGYQPQHF. Written as DNA, the CDR3 is TGTGCCAGTAGTATGGACAGGGGGTATCAGCCCCAGCATTTT.

J is TRBJ2-2 and V is TRBV11-2; 13 bases line up with TRBD2. The CDR3 has 18 amino acids. Germline loops: CDR1 SGHAT, CDR2 FQNNGV. Losses at the gene ends were 1 base for V and 0 bases for J; bases not matched to a gene: 2. CDR3 nucleotides: TGTGCCAGCAGCTTAGTACTAGCGGGGGGGACGAACACCGGGGAGCTGTTTTTT. Protein sequence: CASSLVLAGGTNTGELFF.

There are a few counts of this clone. The rearrangement joins TRBV29-1 to TRBJ2-1, with a weak D call TRBD1 (5 bases). The CDR3 is 14 amino acids. CDR1 is SQVTM, CDR2 ANQGSEA, per germline. V was pared by 6 bases and J by 0 bases, with 12 bases between. The CDR3, as DNA: TGCAGCGTCCTCAGGGTAAGCTCCTACAATGAGCAGTTCTTC. Amino acids: CSVLRVSSYNEQFF.